A selection of T cell receptor beta chains follows, all from one sample in a study of cytomegalovirus exposure and HLA in healthy donors. The data were produced by immunoSEQ multiplex PCR, yet TCRdb's version contains in-frame clones alone and is incomplete. The data contain tens of thousands of clones, about three quarters of them seen just once; the ten biggest clones take up 3.5% to 4.5%. The material sequenced was PBMCs. These receptor sequences come from a man aged 35-49 years in good health and CMV-seronegative. CDR3s include the opening cysteine and the closing phenylalanine or tryptophan. A D gene is named only where the DNA matches it firmly. Clone size is shown for a subset of rows, as once, few, many or a class of expanded clone.

>TRBD2|TRBJ2-7|few|TRBV6-6
TGTGCCAGCGGGGAGGGGTCCACGTTCGATCAGTACGAGCAGTACTTC
CASGEGSTFDQYEQYF
>TRBD2|TRBJ2-5|few|TRBV29-1
TGCAGCGTTACTACTACTAGCGGGAGGCGAGAGACCCAGTACTTC
CSVTTTSGRRETQYF
>NA|TRBJ2-1|NA|TRBV30
TGTGCCTGGAGTGAGGGAGTCTATGAGCAGTTCTTC
CAWSEGVYEQFF
>NA|TRBJ2-5|NA|TRBV10-1
TGCGCCAGCAGTGAGTTCCTCACAGGGAACCAAGAGACCCAGTACTTC
CASSEFLTGNQETQYF
>NA|TRBJ1-6|few|TRBV5-8
TGTGCCAGCAGCCCCCGGGGGGTTTCACCCCTCCACTTT
CASSPRGVSPLHF
>NA|TRBJ2-7|NA|TRBV4-2
TGTGCCAGCAGCTTTGAGGACTCGAGCGAGCAGTACTTC
CASSFEDSSEQYF
>TRBD1|TRBJ2-4|NA|TRBV4-2
TGTGCCAGCAGCCATCCAACAGGGGGCAAAAACATTCAGTACTTC
CASSHPTGGKNIQYF
>NA|TRBJ2-1|NA|TRBV7-3
TGTGCCAGCAGCTTAACGGCGCGGGACAGTAACAATGAGCAGTTCTTC
CASSLTARDSNNEQFF
>NA|TRBJ1-4|NA|TRBV28
TGTGCCAGCAGCAGAGGGGGTACGAATGAAAAACTGTTTTTT
CASSRGGTNEKLFF
>NA|TRBJ2-1|NA|TRBV11-3
TGTGCCAGCAGCCCACGCTCGGGATCAGAGCAGTTCTTC
CASSPRSGSEQFF
>NA|TRBJ2-5|NA|TRBV27
TGTGCCAGCTCAACTAGGACTACCGACCGAAGGGAGACCCAGTACTTC
CASSTRTTDRRETQYF
>TRBD2|TRBJ2-4|few|TRBV4-2
TGTGCCAGCAGCCTAGGAGAGGCTAGCGGTTCGCTAGCCAAAAACATGCAGTACTTC
CASSLGEASGSLAKNMQYF
>NA|TRBJ1-2|few|TRBV5-6
TGTGCCAGCAGCTTGATTGGCAGGGGCAACTATGGCTACACCTTC
CASSLIGRGNYGYTF
>TRBD1|TRBJ2-5|NA|TRBV5-5
TGTGCCAGCAGCCCCGACAGGGGTGGAGAGACCCAGTACTTC
CASSPDRGGETQYF
>TRBD2|TRBJ2-1|NA|TRBV30
TGTGCCTGGAGTTTCGGGACTAGCGGAGAAATTGAGCAGTTCTTC
CAWSFGTSGEIEQFF
>NA|TRBJ1-1|few|TRBV9
TGTGCCAGCAGCGTAGGAGGTGAGAACACTGAAGCTTTCTTT
CASSVGGENTEAFF
>TRBD2|TRBJ2-7|NA|TRBV6-6
TGTGCCAGCAGTTACGGGCTAGCGGGAGACCACGAGCAGTACTTC
CASSYGLAGDHEQYF
>NA|TRBJ1-2|NA|TRBV6-5
TGTGCCAGCAGTTCCGGGGGGGGTTGGGGCTACACCTTC
CASSSGGGWGYTF